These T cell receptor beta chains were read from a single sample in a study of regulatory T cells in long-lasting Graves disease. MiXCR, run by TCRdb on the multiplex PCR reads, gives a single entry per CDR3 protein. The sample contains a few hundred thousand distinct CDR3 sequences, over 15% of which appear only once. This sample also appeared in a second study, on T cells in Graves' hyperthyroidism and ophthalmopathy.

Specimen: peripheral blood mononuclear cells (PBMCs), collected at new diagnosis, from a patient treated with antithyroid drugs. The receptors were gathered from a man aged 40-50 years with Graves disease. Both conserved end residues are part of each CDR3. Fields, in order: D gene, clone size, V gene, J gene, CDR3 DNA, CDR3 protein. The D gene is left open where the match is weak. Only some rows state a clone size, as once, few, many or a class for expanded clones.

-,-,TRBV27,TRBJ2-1,TGTGCCAGCAGTTTAAAGGGACCCTACAATGAGCAGTTCTTC,CASSLKGPYNEQFF
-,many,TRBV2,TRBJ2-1,TGTGCCAGCAGTTCTGACCGGCTTTGGCAGTTCTTC,CASSSDRLWQFF
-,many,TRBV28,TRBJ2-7,TGTGCCAGCGGACGTATGAGAGGGGCCTACGAGCAGTACTTC,CASGRMRGAYEQYF
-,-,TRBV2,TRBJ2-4,TGTGCCAGCAGTCAAGGTGGAGTAGCCAAAAACACTCAGTACTTC,CASSQGGVAKNTQYF
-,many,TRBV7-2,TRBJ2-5,TGTGCCAGCAGCTTAGAGGGCTATCCCCAAGAGACCCAGTACTTC,CASSLEGYPQETQYF
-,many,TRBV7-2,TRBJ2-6,TGTGCCAGCAGCTGGGTGGCGGGCTCTGGGGCCAACGTCCTGACTTTC,CASSWVAGSGANVLTF
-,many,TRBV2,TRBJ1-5,TGTGCCAGCAGTGAACTTATTCCCGTCAATCAGCCCCAGCATTTT,CASSELIPVNQPQHF
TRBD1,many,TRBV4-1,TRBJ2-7,TGCGCCAGCAGACTTCGGTGGGACAGTCCCTACGAGCAGTACTTC,CASRLRWDSPYEQYF
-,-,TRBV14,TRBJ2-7,TGTGCCAGCAGAAAAGGCGCCGGATACGAGCAGTACTTC,CASRKGAGYEQYF
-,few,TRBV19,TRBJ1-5,TGTGCCAGACGGAAGGGGTGTCAGCGCGATCAGCCCCAGCATTTT,CARRKGCQRDQPQHF
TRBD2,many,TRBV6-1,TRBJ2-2,TGTGCCAGCAGGCCACTAGCGGGGGGGCCGAGGAGCGGGGAGCTGTTTTTT,CASRPLAGGPRSGELFF
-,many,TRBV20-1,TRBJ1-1,TGCAGTGCTAGAGGGGGGGTGAACACTGAAGCTTTCTTT,CSARGGVNTEAFF
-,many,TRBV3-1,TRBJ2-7,TGTGCCAGCAGCCAGTTTCCGTCCTACGAGCAGTACTTC,CASSQFPSYEQYF
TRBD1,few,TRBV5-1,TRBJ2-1,TGCGCCAGCAGCCAAGACAGGGGAACCTACAATGAGCAGTTCTTC,CASSQDRGTYNEQFF
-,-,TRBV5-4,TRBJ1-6,TGTGCCAGCAGCTTGGCTGGGGGTTACGATGCTTCACCCCTCCACTTT,CASSLAGGYDASPLHF
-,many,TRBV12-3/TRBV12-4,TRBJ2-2,TGTGCCAGCAGTTTGCGACAGACCGGGGAGCTGTTTTTT,CASSLRQTGELFF
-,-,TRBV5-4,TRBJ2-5,TGTGCCACCGGGACTTCTCGTGAGACGGAGACCCAGTACTTC,CATGTSRETETQYF
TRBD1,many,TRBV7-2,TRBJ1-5,TGTGCCAGCAGCTTAGCGGGACAGGGGGCCTATCAGCCCCAGCATTTT,CASSLAGQGAYQPQHF
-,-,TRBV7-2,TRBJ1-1,TGTGCCAGCAGCTTAGGACTCTCTGGGAACACTGAAGCTTTCTTT,CASSLGLSGNTEAFF
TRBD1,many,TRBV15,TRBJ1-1,TGTGCCACCAGCGTCCGACAGGGGTCTGTCGCTTTCTTT,CATSVRQGSVAFF
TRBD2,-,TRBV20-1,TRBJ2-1,TGCAGTGCTAGAGATGTCAGCGGGGCTTACTACAATAAGCAGTTCTTC,CSARDVSGAYYNKQFF
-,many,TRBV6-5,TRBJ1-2,TGTGCCAGCAGTTACTCGAGAGGGGGGGATGGCTACACCTTC,CASSYSRGGDGYTF
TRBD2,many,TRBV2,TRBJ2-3,TGTGCCAGCAGCTTGTACGGGACTAGCGGCACAGATACGCAGTATTTT,CASSLYGTSGTDTQYF
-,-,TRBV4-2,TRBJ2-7,TGTGCCAGCAGCCAAGCTGAAGCGGGTAGTACCTACGAGCAGTACTTC,CASSQAEAGSTYEQYF
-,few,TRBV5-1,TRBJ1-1,TGCGCCAGCAGCTTGCAAATACCGAGCACTGAAGCTTTCTTT,CASSLQIPSTEAFF
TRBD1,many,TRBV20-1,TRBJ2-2,TGCAGTGCTAGAGATCGAAGGACAGGGGAGAGCACCGGGGAGCTGTTTTTT,CSARDRRTGESTGELFF
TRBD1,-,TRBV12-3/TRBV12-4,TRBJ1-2,TGTGCCAGCAGCCCTACAGGGGAGTATGGCTACACCTTC,CASSPTGEYGYTF
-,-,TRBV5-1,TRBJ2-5,TGCGCCAGCAGCTTGGGGGGCGCGGGATTGGAGACCCAGTACTTC,CASSLGGAGLETQYF
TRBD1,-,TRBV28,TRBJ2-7,TGTGCCAGCACCACCTTCCGACAGGGCTACGAGCAGTACTTC,CASTTFRQGYEQYF
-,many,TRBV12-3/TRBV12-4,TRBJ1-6,TGTGCCAGCAGTTTGGCAGGTACCTCTTCACCCCTCCACTTT,CASSLAGTSSPLHF
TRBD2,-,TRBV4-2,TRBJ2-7,TGTGCCAGCAGCCCCATAGCGGGGGGGCCTCTGGACGAGCAGTACTTC,CASSPIAGGPLDEQYF
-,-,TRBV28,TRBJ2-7,TGTGCCAGCAAGGAGGGGTCCTACGAGCAGTACTTC,CASKEGSYEQYF
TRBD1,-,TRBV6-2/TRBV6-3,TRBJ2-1,TGTGCCAGCAGTCGGACGGACAGGTCCTACAATGAGCAGTTCTTC,CASSRTDRSYNEQFF
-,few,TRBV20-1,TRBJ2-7,TGCAGTGCTAAGGGGCAGGCTCCGGGTCAGTACTTC,CSAKGQAPGQYF
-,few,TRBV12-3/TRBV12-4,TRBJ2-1,TGTGCCAGCAGTTTCTTGCGGAACAATGAGCAGTTCTTC,CASSFLRNNEQFF
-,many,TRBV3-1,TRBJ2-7,TGTGCCAGCAGCCAAGTTGGGACGCGTTCCTACGAGCAGTACTTC,CASSQVGTRSYEQYF
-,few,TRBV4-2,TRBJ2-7,TGTGCCAGCAGCCAAGACCTGGGGGGGGCTGGTGAGCAGTACTTC,CASSQDLGGAGEQYF